This TCR beta chain was sequenced in a study of blood T cell repertoires in COVID-19. Study information: Samples representing acute and convalescent COVID-19 were sourced from the United States, Italy and Spain. PBMCs, B-cell-depleted T cells, or T cells were the source of the cDNA or gDNA that made up the material.

Concerning this clone: The sample carries other DNA sequences with the same CDR3.

Per the germline V gene, CDR1 is SGHRS and CDR2 is YFSETQ. Trimming left V 0 bases short and J 3 bases short, with 7 bases between. The CDR3 sequence is 13 residues long. Authors' methods: Estimation of nucleated cell counts relied on the amplification of reference gene primers. The protocol was immunoSEQ multiplex PCR, while the TCRdb copy is restricted to in-frame clones and leaves out a portion. That table supplies the V and J calls and clone size; D and trimming were determined from the DNA. The sample holds 410,000 or so clones, 75% to 90% seen once. The sequenced material came from peripheral blood. The chain is built from TRBV5-1 and TRBJ2-7, with no clear D. This sequence originates from a woman aged 25 to 39 with active or convalescent COVID-19. This CDR3 is CASSLETGYEQYF. The DNA for the CDR3 is TGCGCCAGCAGCTTGGAGACTGGCTACGAGCAGTACTTC.